This T cell receptor beta chain was documented in a study of shared clonotypes between healthy human individuals. Whole-study context: There were three CD4 naive, three CD4 memory, two CD8 naive and one CD8 memory plates per donor.

The length of the CDR3 is 11 residues. Germline V gives CDR1 SEHNR, CDR2 FQNEAQ (reference sequence). Trimming left V 5 bases short and J 6 bases short, with 5 bases between. This table comes from immunoSEQ multiplex PCR, and its TCRdb copy is limited to in-frame clones, with some not included. The sample yields under 600,000 clones, roughly 98% seen once. Terminally differentiated effector memory CD45RA+ cells were left out of the naive CD8 fraction, which was CD45RO-negative and positively selected for CCR7. The chain uses TRBV7-9 and TRBJ2-1; D unclear. The receptor comes from a man aged 30 to 45 in good health. Input material: naive CD8+ T cells sorted from blood. The CDR3 nucleotides are TGTGCCAGCAGCACCATCAATGAGCAGTTCTTC. As protein: CASSTINEQFF.